Listed below are T cell receptor beta chains from one sample, sequenced in a study of blood T cells in healthy people across ages. TCRdb re-analysed the 5' RACE reads in MiXCR, keeping a single row per CDR3 protein. There are roughly 1,700,000 distinct CDR3 sequences in the sample; approximately 30% occur only once, and over 7% lies in the top ten. The sequencing input was blood. Source of these receptors: a woman in her 30s in good health. The CDR3 runs from the conserved cysteine through the conserved F or W. Fields, in order: clone size, J gene, V gene, D gene, CDR3 protein, CDR3 DNA. D genes are given only for firm matches. Size is omitted from some rows. Given values are once, few, many or a class for expanded clones.

clone_size: .; j_call: TRBJ2-2; v_call: TRBV6-1; d_call: .; cdr3_aa: CASGTGAGYTGELFF; cdr3_nt: TGTGCCAGCGGAACGGGGGCCGGATACACCGGGGAGCTGTTTTTT
clone_size: .; j_call: TRBJ1-1; v_call: TRBV20-1; d_call: TRBD1; cdr3_aa: CSARGDRNTEAFF; cdr3_nt: TGCAGTGCTAGAGGGGACAGGAACACTGAAGCTTTCTTT
clone_size: many; j_call: TRBJ2-7; v_call: TRBV3-1; d_call: TRBD2; cdr3_aa: CASSPGSGGFYEQYF; cdr3_nt: TGTGCCAGCAGCCCAGGTAGCGGGGGGTTCTACGAGCAGTACTTC
clone_size: .; j_call: TRBJ1-5; v_call: TRBV20-1; d_call: .; cdr3_aa: CSAISGDQPQHF; cdr3_nt: TGCAGTGCTATCTCCGGAGACCAGCCCCAGCATTTT
clone_size: many; j_call: TRBJ1-4; v_call: TRBV5-1; d_call: .; cdr3_aa: CASSAGRSNEKLFF; cdr3_nt: TGCGCCAGCAGCGCGGGAAGAAGTAATGAAAAACTGTTTTTT
clone_size: .; j_call: TRBJ2-3; v_call: TRBV10-1; d_call: .; cdr3_aa: CASSESGRGTDTQYF; cdr3_nt: TGCGCCAGCAGTGAGTCCGGCAGGGGCACAGATACGCAGTATTTT
clone_size: .; j_call: TRBJ2-1; v_call: TRBV15; d_call: .; cdr3_aa: CATSAGEGYEQFF; cdr3_nt: TGTGCCACCAGCGCCGGGGAAGGTTATGAGCAGTTCTTC
clone_size: .; j_call: TRBJ2-1; v_call: TRBV7-3; d_call: .; cdr3_aa: CASSLRAQQFF; cdr3_nt: TGTGCCAGCAGCTTACGAGCTCAGCAGTTCTTC
clone_size: few; j_call: TRBJ1-2; v_call: TRBV29-1; d_call: .; cdr3_aa: CSSWGGTF; cdr3_nt: TGCAGCTCCTGGGGGGGCACCTTC
clone_size: .; j_call: TRBJ1-1; v_call: TRBV9; d_call: .; cdr3_aa: CASSPQRGGDTEAFF; cdr3_nt: TGTGCCAGCAGCCCCCAGAGAGGGGGGGACACTGAAGCTTTCTTT
clone_size: .; j_call: TRBJ2-4; v_call: TRBV20-1; d_call: .; cdr3_aa: CSATTGKEQYF; cdr3_nt: TGCAGTGCAACCACAGGGAAAGAGCAGTACTTC
clone_size: few; j_call: TRBJ1-2; v_call: TRBV29-1; d_call: TRBD1; cdr3_aa: CSARGAVTGGGYTF; cdr3_nt: TGCAGCGCCCGCGGTGCAGTGACAGGGGGCGGCTACACCTTC
clone_size: .; j_call: TRBJ2-4; v_call: TRBV2; d_call: .; cdr3_aa: CASNNRPRGEQYF; cdr3_nt: TGTGCCAGCAACAACCGACCCAGAGGGGAGCAGTACTTC
clone_size: many; j_call: TRBJ2-6; v_call: TRBV7-8; d_call: .; cdr3_aa: CASSLVQGIGANVLTF; cdr3_nt: TGTGCCAGCAGCTTAGTACAAGGCATTGGGGCCAACGTCCTGACTTTC
clone_size: .; j_call: TRBJ2-1; v_call: TRBV20-1; d_call: .; cdr3_aa: CSARDGGRGYEQFF; cdr3_nt: TGCAGTGCTAGAGATGGAGGCAGGGGCTACGAGCAGTTCTTC
clone_size: few; j_call: TRBJ1-2; v_call: TRBV20-1; d_call: TRBD1; cdr3_aa: CSARDSGTGGVGYGYTF; cdr3_nt: TGCAGTGCTAGAGATTCCGGGACAGGGGGTGTTGGCTATGGCTACACCTTC
clone_size: many; j_call: TRBJ2-4; v_call: TRBV6-6; d_call: TRBD1; cdr3_aa: CASSYGGTGIAKNIQYF; cdr3_nt: TGTGCCAGCAGTTACGGAGGGACAGGCATAGCCAAAAACATTCAGTACTTC
clone_size: .; j_call: TRBJ2-1; v_call: TRBV24-1; d_call: TRBD2; cdr3_aa: CATSARPGTSGVNDQFF; cdr3_nt: TGTGCCACCAGTGCCCGACCCGGGACTAGCGGGGTAAATGATCAGTTCTTC
clone_size: few; j_call: TRBJ2-5; v_call: TRBV19; d_call: TRBD2; cdr3_aa: CASRPGIAGRGETQYF; cdr3_nt: TGTGCCAGTAGACCCGGGATAGCGGGGAGAGGAGAGACCCAGTACTTC
clone_size: .; j_call: TRBJ2-5; v_call: TRBV19; d_call: .; cdr3_aa: CASSILGKETQYF; cdr3_nt: TGTGCCAGTAGTATTCTGGGTAAAGAGACCCAGTACTTC
clone_size: many; j_call: TRBJ2-5; v_call: TRBV12-3/TRBV12-4; d_call: TRBD1; cdr3_aa: CASSYRTGTETQYF; cdr3_nt: TGTGCCAGCAGTTACCGGACAGGGACGGAGACCCAGTACTTC
clone_size: once; j_call: TRBJ1-3; v_call: TRBV27; d_call: .; cdr3_aa: CASSSSGGGCGNTIYF; cdr3_nt: TGTGCCAGCAGTTCCTCCGGAGGAGGGTGCGGAAACACCATATATTTT
clone_size: .; j_call: TRBJ1-1; v_call: TRBV20-1; d_call: TRBD1; cdr3_aa: CSARDPRTGGPPTEAFF; cdr3_nt: TGCAGTGCTAGAGACCCAAGGACAGGGGGCCCACCCACTGAAGCTTTCTTT
clone_size: .; j_call: TRBJ2-5; v_call: TRBV9; d_call: .; cdr3_aa: CASSIDSVAEGGSEQYF; cdr3_nt: TGTGCCAGCAGCATAGATAGTGTAGCGGAGGGGGGGAGTGAGCAGTACTTC
clone_size: .; j_call: TRBJ1-4; v_call: TRBV5-1; d_call: .; cdr3_aa: CASSPRGAQGEKLFF; cdr3_nt: TGCGCCAGCAGCCCGCGAGGGGCCCAGGGTGAAAAACTGTTTTTT
clone_size: many; j_call: TRBJ2-1; v_call: TRBV7-2; d_call: .; cdr3_aa: CASSFDLGYEQFF; cdr3_nt: TGTGCCAGCAGCTTTGACCTTGGGTATGAGCAGTTCTTC
clone_size: .; j_call: TRBJ2-7; v_call: TRBV3-1; d_call: .; cdr3_aa: CASSQDKGGVYEQYF; cdr3_nt: TGTGCCAGCAGCCAAGATAAAGGCGGGGTCTACGAGCAGTACTTC
clone_size: .; j_call: TRBJ2-3; v_call: TRBV20-1; d_call: TRBD2; cdr3_aa: CSARVLAGRGDTQYF; cdr3_nt: TGCAGTGCTAGAGTTCTAGCGGGTCGGGGAGATACGCAGTATTTT
clone_size: few; j_call: TRBJ1-1; v_call: TRBV29-1; d_call: .; cdr3_aa: CSVPDRFNTEAFF; cdr3_nt: TGCAGCGTACCTGACAGATTCAACACTGAAGCTTTCTTT
clone_size: few; j_call: TRBJ2-4; v_call: TRBV5-1; d_call: .; cdr3_aa: CAGSLATETGNIQYF; cdr3_nt: TGCGCCGGCAGCTTGGCGACGGAAACGGGGAACATTCAGTACTTC
clone_size: .; j_call: TRBJ2-1; v_call: TRBV29-1; d_call: .; cdr3_aa: CSVRWGYNEQFF; cdr3_nt: TGCAGCGTTAGGTGGGGTTACAATGAGCAGTTCTTC
clone_size: .; j_call: TRBJ2-1; v_call: TRBV5-1; d_call: .; cdr3_aa: CASSQTGDNNEQFF; cdr3_nt: TGCGCCAGCAGCCAGACAGGAGACAACAATGAGCAGTTCTTC
clone_size: .; j_call: TRBJ2-3; v_call: TRBV6-2/TRBV6-3; d_call: TRBD2; cdr3_aa: CAGRLGLTPTYTQYF; cdr3_nt: TGTGCCGGCAGATTGGGACTAACACCTACGTATACGCAGTATTTT
clone_size: few; j_call: TRBJ2-7; v_call: TRBV12-3/TRBV12-4; d_call: TRBD2; cdr3_aa: CASSPTSGSAYEQYF; cdr3_nt: TGTGCCAGCAGCCCTACTAGCGGGAGTGCCTACGAGCAGTACTTC
clone_size: .; j_call: TRBJ1-4; v_call: TRBV5-1; d_call: TRBD1; cdr3_aa: CASSLEAGGNEKLFF; cdr3_nt: TGCGCCAGCAGCTTGGAGGCAGGGGGTAATGAAAAACTGTTTTTT
clone_size: .; j_call: TRBJ1-2; v_call: TRBV12-3/TRBV12-4; d_call: .; cdr3_aa: CASSPAGGGLGYTF; cdr3_nt: TGTGCCAGCAGTCCGGCTGGCGGGGGACTTGGCTACACCTTC
clone_size: many; j_call: TRBJ2-5; v_call: TRBV7-3; d_call: TRBD2; cdr3_aa: CASSTGGRETQYF; cdr3_nt: TGTGCCAGCAGCACCGGGGGGAGAGAGACCCAGTACTTC
clone_size: few; j_call: TRBJ2-1; v_call: TRBV5-8; d_call: TRBD1; cdr3_aa: CASSLARGPSHNEQFF; cdr3_nt: TGTGCCAGCAGCTTGGCAAGGGGGCCGTCCCACAATGAGCAGTTCTTC
clone_size: .; j_call: TRBJ2-5; v_call: TRBV5-1; d_call: .; cdr3_aa: CASSSAWGETQYF; cdr3_nt: TGCGCCAGCAGCAGCGCATGGGGAGAGACCCAGTACTTC
clone_size: many; j_call: TRBJ2-7; v_call: TRBV6-5; d_call: TRBD1; cdr3_aa: CASPTGAYEQYF; cdr3_nt: TGTGCCAGCCCGACAGGGGCCTACGAGCAGTACTTC
clone_size: few; j_call: TRBJ1-5; v_call: TRBV14; d_call: .; cdr3_aa: CASSLGHLKPQHF; cdr3_nt: TGTGCCAGCAGCCTTGGACACCTCAAGCCCCAGCATTTT
clone_size: .; j_call: TRBJ2-3; v_call: TRBV7-2; d_call: TRBD2; cdr3_aa: CASSRLAGGGPDTQYF; cdr3_nt: TGTGCCAGCAGTCGACTAGCGGGGGGGGGCCCAGATACGCAGTATTTT
clone_size: .; j_call: TRBJ2-3; v_call: TRBV7-8; d_call: TRBD1; cdr3_aa: CASSLSGQGTRDTQYF; cdr3_nt: TGTGCCAGCAGCTTATCCGGACAGGGCACACGGGATACGCAGTATTTT
clone_size: .; j_call: TRBJ1-4; v_call: TRBV4-1; d_call: .; cdr3_aa: CASSQGGANPEKLFF; cdr3_nt: TGCGCCAGCAGCCAAGGAGGGGCAAACCCCGAAAAACTGTTTTTT
clone_size: .; j_call: TRBJ2-3; v_call: TRBV24-1; d_call: TRBD1; cdr3_aa: CATSDPNRGRTDTQYF; cdr3_nt: TGTGCCACCAGTGACCCTAACAGGGGGCGCACAGATACGCAGTATTTT
clone_size: .; j_call: TRBJ2-4; v_call: TRBV28; d_call: .; cdr3_aa: CASSSQGNGKNIQYF; cdr3_nt: TGTGCCAGCAGTTCACAGGGCAATGGCAAAAACATTCAGTACTTC
clone_size: .; j_call: TRBJ1-1; v_call: TRBV6-6; d_call: TRBD1; cdr3_aa: CASRSTGGIEAFF; cdr3_nt: TGTGCCAGCAGGTCGACAGGGGGCATCGAAGCTTTCTTT
clone_size: .; j_call: TRBJ1-4; v_call: TRBV7-9; d_call: .; cdr3_aa: CASSQLGVREKLFF; cdr3_nt: TGTGCCAGCAGCCAGCTGGGTGTAAGGGAAAAACTGTTTTTT
clone_size: .; j_call: TRBJ2-5; v_call: TRBV5-1; d_call: .; cdr3_aa: CASSPRHGGMYQETQYF; cdr3_nt: TGCGCCAGCAGTCCCCGACACGGGGGAATGTACCAAGAGACCCAGTACTTC
clone_size: many; j_call: TRBJ2-7; v_call: TRBV4-3; d_call: .; cdr3_aa: CASSQERGTYEQYF; cdr3_nt: TGCGCCAGCAGCCAAGAGCGGGGCACCTACGAGCAGTACTTC
clone_size: many; j_call: TRBJ2-7; v_call: TRBV5-6; d_call: TRBD2; cdr3_aa: CASSRTSGREQYF; cdr3_nt: TGTGCCAGCAGCAGGACTAGCGGACGCGAGCAGTACTTC
clone_size: .; j_call: TRBJ1-6; v_call: TRBV6-6; d_call: .; cdr3_aa: CASLADGPNSPLHF; cdr3_nt: TGTGCCAGCCTGGCGGACGGACCCAATTCACCCCTCCACTTT
clone_size: many; j_call: TRBJ2-7; v_call: TRBV20-1; d_call: TRBD2; cdr3_aa: CSAPRGDHYEQYF; cdr3_nt: TGCAGTGCTCCGCGGGGGGACCACTACGAGCAGTACTTC
clone_size: many; j_call: TRBJ2-3; v_call: TRBV29-1; d_call: .; cdr3_aa: CSVPETDTQYF; cdr3_nt: TGCAGCGTTCCGGAAACAGATACGCAGTATTTT
clone_size: .; j_call: TRBJ2-6; v_call: TRBV6-5; d_call: .; cdr3_aa: CASTRASGANVLTF; cdr3_nt: TGTGCCAGCACCCGGGCTTCTGGGGCCAACGTCCTGACTTTC